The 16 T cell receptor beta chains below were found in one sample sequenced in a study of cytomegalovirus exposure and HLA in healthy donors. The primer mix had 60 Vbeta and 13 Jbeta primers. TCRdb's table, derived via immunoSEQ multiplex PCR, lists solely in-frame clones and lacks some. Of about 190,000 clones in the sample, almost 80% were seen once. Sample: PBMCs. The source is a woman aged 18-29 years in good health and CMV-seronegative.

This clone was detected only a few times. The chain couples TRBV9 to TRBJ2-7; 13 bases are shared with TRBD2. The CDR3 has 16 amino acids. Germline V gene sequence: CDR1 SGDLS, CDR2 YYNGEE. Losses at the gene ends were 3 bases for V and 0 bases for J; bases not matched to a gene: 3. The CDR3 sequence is CASSAGLAGVSYEQYF. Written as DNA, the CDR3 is TGTGCCAGCAGCGCAGGACTAGCGGGGGTCTCCTACGAGCAGTACTTC.

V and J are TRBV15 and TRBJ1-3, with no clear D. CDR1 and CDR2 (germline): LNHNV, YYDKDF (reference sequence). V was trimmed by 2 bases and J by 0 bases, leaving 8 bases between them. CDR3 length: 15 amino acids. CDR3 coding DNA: TGTGCCACCAGCAGACCATCAGGCTCTGGAAACACCATATATTTT. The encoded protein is CATSRPSGSGNTIYF.

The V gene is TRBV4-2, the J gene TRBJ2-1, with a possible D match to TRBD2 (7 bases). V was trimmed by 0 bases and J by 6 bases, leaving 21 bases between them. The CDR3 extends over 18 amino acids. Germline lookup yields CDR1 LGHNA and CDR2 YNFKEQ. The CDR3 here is CASSQDPGGATLGNEQFF. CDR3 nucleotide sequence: TGTGCCAGCAGCCAAGATCCTGGGGGGGCTACACTGGGCAATGAGCAGTTCTTC.

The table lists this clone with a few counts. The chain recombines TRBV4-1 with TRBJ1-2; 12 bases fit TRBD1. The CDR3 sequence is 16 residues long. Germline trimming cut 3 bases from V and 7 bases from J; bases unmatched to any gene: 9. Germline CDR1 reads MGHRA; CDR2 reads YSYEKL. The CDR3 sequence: CASSHTGQGARGGYTF. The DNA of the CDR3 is TGCGCCAGCAGCCACACGGGACAGGGGGCTCGAGGTGGCTACACCTTC.

The CDR3 region has the DNA TGCGCCAGCAGCGGAACCGGGACAGCAAGCTCTGGGGCCAACGTCCTGACTTTC. Translation: CASSGTGTASSGANVLTF. The J gene is TRBJ2-6, the V gene TRBV5-1; 7 bases are a match to TRBD1. CDR1 is SGHRS, CDR2 YFSETQ, per germline. The CDR3 totals 18 residues. With V trimmed by 4 bases and J by 0 bases, 10 bases remained unmatched.

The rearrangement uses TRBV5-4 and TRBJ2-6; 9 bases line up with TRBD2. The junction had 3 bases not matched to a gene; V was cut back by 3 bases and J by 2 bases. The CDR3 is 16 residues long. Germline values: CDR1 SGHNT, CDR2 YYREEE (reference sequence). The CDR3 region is CASSSPSGAGANVLTF. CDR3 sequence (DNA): TGTGCCAGCAGCTCTCCTAGCGGGGCTGGGGCCAACGTCCTGACTTTC. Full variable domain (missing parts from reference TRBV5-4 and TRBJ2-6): ETGVTQSPTHLIKTRGQQVTLRCSSQSGHNTVSWYQQALGQGPQFIFQYYREEENGRGNFPPRFSGLQFPNYSSELNVNALELDDSALYLCASSSPSGAGANVLTFGAGSRLTVL.

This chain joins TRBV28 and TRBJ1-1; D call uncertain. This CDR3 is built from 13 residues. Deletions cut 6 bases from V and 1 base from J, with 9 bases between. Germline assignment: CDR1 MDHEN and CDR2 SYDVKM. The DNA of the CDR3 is TGTGCCAGCAGCCCCTCCGGGAACACTGAAGCTTTCTTT. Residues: CASSPSGNTEAFF.

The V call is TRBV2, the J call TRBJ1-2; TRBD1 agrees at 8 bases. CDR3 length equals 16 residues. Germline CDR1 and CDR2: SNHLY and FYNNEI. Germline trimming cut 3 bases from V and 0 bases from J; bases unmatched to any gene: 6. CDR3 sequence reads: CASSEAGGLTNYGYTF. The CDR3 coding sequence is TGTGCCAGCAGTGAGGCAGGGGGCTTGACTAACTATGGCTACACCTTC.

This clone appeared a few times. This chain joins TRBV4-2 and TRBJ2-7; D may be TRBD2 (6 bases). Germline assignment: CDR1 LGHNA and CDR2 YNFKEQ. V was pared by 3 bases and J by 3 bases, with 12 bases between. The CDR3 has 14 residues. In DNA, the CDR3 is TGTGCCAGCAGCCATGAGCGGGCTGACTACGAGCAGTACTTC. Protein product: CASSHERADYEQYF.

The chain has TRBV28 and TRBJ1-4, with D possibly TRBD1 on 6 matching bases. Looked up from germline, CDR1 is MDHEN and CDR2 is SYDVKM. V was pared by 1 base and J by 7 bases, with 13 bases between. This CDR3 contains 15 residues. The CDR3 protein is CASSLLRGSGEKLFF. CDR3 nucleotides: TGTGCCAGCAGTTTATTAAGGGGGAGCGGTGAAAAACTGTTTTTT.

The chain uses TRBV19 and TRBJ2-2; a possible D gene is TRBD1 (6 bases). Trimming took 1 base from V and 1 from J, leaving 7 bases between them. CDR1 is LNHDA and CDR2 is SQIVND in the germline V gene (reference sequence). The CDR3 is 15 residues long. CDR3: CASSIGQENTGELFF. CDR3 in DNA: TGTGCCAGTAGTATAGGACAGGAGAACACCGGGGAGCTGTTTTTT. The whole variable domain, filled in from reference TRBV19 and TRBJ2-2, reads DGGITQSPKYLFRKEGQNVTLSCEQNLNHDAMYWYRQDPGQGLRLIYYSQIVNDFQKGDIAEGYSVSREKKESFPLTVTSAQKNPTAFYLCASSIGQENTGELFFGEGSRLTVL.

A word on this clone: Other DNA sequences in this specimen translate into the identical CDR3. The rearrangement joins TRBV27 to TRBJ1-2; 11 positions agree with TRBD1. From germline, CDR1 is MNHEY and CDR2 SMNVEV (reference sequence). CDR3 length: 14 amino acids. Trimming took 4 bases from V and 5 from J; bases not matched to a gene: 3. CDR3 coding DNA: TGTGCCAGCAGTTCGGGACAGGGGGTTTATGGCTACACCTTC. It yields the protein CASSSGQGVYGYTF.

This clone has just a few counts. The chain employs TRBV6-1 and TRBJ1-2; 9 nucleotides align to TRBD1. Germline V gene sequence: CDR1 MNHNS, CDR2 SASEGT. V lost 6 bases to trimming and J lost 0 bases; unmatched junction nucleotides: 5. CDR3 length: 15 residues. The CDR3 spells CASSQGQGANYGYTF. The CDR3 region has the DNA TGTGCCAGCAGCCAGGGACAGGGTGCTAACTATGGCTACACCTTC.

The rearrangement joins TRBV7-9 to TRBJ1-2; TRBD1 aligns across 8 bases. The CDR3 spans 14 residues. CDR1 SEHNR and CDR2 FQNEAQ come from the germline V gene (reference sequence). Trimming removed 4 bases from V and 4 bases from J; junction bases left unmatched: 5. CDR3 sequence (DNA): TGTGCCAGCAGCTCGGGACAGGAGGTCTATGGCTACACCTTC. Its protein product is CASSSGQEVYGYTF. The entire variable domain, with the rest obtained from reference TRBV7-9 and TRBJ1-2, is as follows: DTGVSQNPRHKITKRGQNVTFRCDPISEHNRLYWYRQTLGQGPEFLTYFQNEAQLEKSRLLSDRFSAERPKGSFSTLEIQRTEQGDSAMYLCASSSGQEVYGYTFGSGTRLTVV.

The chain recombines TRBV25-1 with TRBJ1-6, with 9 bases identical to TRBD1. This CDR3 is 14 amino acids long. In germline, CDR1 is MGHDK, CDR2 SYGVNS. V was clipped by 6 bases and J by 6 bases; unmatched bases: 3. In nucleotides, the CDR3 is TGTGCCAGCAGACAGGGGGCTGGTAATTCACCCCTCCACTTT. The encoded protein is CASRQGAGNSPLHF.

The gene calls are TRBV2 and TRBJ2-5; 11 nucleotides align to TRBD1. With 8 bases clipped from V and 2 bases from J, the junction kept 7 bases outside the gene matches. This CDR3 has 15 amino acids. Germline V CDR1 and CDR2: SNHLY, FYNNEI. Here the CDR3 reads CASGRGTGGQETQYF. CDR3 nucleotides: TGTGCCAGCGGACGCGGGACAGGGGGGCAAGAGACCCAGTACTTC.